This T cell receptor (beta chain) was documented in a study of radiotherapy plus CTLA-4 blockade in lung cancer (dated by TCRdb to the late 2010s). About the investigation overall: Among enrolled patients, under 20% had an objective response and 25% to 35% reached disease control.

The study evaluated CTLA-4 blockade (ipilimumab) given together with focal radiation therapy in patients who had chemo-refractory metastatic non-small-cell lung cancer. Libraries were constructed by the immunoSEQ multiplex PCR assay. Entries here come from immuneACCESS through TCRdb and include only in-frame sequences with V and J called. Some clones fail to appear in such tables; in the studies checked, an unresolved V gene covers under half of the shortfall, and the cause of the remainder is unknown. The sample includes around 50,000 clones, with 75% to 90% observed a single time. The leading ten clones occupy less than 20% of the sample. Concerning this clone itself: Its binding antigen is unknown. Per-base qualities were not stored, and no clone one base away is much larger.

General conclusions and limits of the study: After treatment with radiotherapy and ipilimumab, TCR clones that originated in tumors expanded in peripheral blood. Increased serum interferon-beta after radiation, together with early dynamic changes in blood T cell clones, were reported to be the strongest predictors of response.

This clonotype was obtained from a human donor with non-small cell lung cancer that progressed on radiotherapy plus ipilimumab. Some clones in this sample may be carry-over from other donors' samples. Sequenced material: peripheral blood, taken from a patient treated with radiotherapy plus ipilimumab.

The DNA sequence follows: TGTGCCAGCACCCTGGGGGGGACAGGGGGCAACGAGCAGTACTTC. Its coded protein is CASTLGGTGGNEQYF. The V and J genes are TRBV28 and TRBJ2-7, with 12 bases aligning to TRBD1. The CDR3 runs 15 amino acids, cysteine and phenylalanine included. Only CDR3 DNA remains: 45 bases, in frame from the first base. CDR1 and CDR2, per the germline V gene, are MDHEN and SYDVKM. Clipping removes 7 bases from V and 5 bases from J, with 9 as the unmatched junction base count.